The clone carrying this TCR beta chain was seen more than once but under ten times. As yet, its antigen is unknown. These data are taken from a study of beta chain features in type 1 diabetes. Study-wide results and caveats: Cells with high TCR expression could be over-represented by cDNA sequencing. For Type 1 diabetes patients, all four CD4+ subsets carried TCRB CDR3s that were moderately but significantly shorter.

The isolated RNA, all of it, was reverse transcribed, so expressed TCRB transcripts were what got sequenced. Method: immunoSEQ multiplex PCR; TCRdb's copy keeps in-frame clones and lacks some. Seen here are under 950,000 clones, around a sixth observed once, and the top ten hold 0.02% to 0.03%. V lost 5 bases, J lost 2 bases, and 12 bases stayed unmatched. Germline values: CDR1 SQVTM, CDR2 ANQGSEA. This CDR3 has 16 amino acids. CD4+ naive, central memory, regulatory and stem cell-like memory cells were sorted via CD45RO/CCR7/CD25/CD127/CD95/CD27. The chain couples TRBV29-1 to TRBJ2-7; the match to TRBD2 covers 10 bases. The TCR comes from a woman aged 18-29 years in good health. The sample taken for sequencing was naive CD4+ T cells from blood. The CDR3, as DNA: TGCAGCGTTCTGGTGCTTGGACTAGCGGCCACCTACGAGCAGTACTTC. It specifies CSVLVLGLAATYEQYF.